This record looks at one TCR beta chain sequence and its context. This sample was included in a study of OX40 agonist ivuxolimab in advanced cancers. The CDR3 sequence is 16 residues long. The V gene's germline CDR1 is LNHDA and CDR2 SQIVND (reference sequence). The ends lost 6 bases at V and 3 bases at J; junction bases unmatched: 9. Some clones are missing from TCRdb's copy, which holds only in-frame ones; the method was immunoSEQ multiplex PCR. The sample lists 60,000 to 85,000 clones, around nine tenths seen once, with roughly 0.37% in the top ten. The TCR comes from an adult with an advanced solid tumor such as melanoma, head and neck, liver or kidney cancer. The genes are TRBV19 and TRBJ2-3; 10 nucleotides line up with TRBD1. The sample here was CD4+ or CD8+ T cells sorted from blood, taken in a trial of the OX40 agonist ivuxolimab. DNA of the CDR3: TGTGCCAGTAGCCTGGACAGGGGGAGTAATACAGATACGCAGTATTTT. Its translation is CASSLDRGSNTDTQYF. The full variable domain, completed using reference TRBV19 and TRBJ2-3, is DGGITQSPKYLFRKEGQNVTLSCEQNLNHDAMYWYRQDPGQGLRLIYYSQIVNDFQKGDIAEGYSVSREKKESFPLTVTSAQKNPTAFYLCASSLDRGSNTDTQYFGPGTRLTVL.